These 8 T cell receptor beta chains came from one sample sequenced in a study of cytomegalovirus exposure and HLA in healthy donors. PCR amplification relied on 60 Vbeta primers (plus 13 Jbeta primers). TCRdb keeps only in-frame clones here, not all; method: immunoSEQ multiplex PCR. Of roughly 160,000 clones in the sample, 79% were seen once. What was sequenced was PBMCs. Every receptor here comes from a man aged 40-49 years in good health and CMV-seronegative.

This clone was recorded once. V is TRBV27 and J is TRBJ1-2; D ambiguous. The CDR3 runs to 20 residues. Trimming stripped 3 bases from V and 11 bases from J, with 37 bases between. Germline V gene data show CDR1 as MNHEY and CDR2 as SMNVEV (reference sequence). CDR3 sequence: CASSFRSRDYRVPNGGGYTF. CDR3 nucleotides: TGTGCCAGCAGTTTTCGGTCGCGAGATTACCGGGTCCCGAATGGCGGTGGTTACACCTTC.

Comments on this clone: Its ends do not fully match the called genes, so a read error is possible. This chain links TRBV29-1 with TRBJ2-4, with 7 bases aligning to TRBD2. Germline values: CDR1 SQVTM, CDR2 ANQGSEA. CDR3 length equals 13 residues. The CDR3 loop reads CAGVAGRRNSQYF. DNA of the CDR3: TGCGCGGGGGTAGCGGGTCGCAGGAACAGTCAGTACTTC.

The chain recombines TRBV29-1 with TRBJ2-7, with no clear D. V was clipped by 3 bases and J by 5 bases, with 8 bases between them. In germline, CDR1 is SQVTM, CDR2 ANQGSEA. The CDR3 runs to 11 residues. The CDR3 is CSVDGPNEQYF. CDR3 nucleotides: TGCAGCGTTGACGGTCCGAACGAGCAGTACTTC.

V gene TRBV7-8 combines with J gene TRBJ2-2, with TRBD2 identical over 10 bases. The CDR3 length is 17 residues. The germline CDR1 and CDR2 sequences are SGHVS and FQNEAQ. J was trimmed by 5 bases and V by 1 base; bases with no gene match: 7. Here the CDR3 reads CASSLVLAGVATGELFF. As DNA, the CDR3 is TGTGCCAGCAGCTTAGTTCTAGCGGGAGTAGCAACCGGGGAGCTGTTTTTT.

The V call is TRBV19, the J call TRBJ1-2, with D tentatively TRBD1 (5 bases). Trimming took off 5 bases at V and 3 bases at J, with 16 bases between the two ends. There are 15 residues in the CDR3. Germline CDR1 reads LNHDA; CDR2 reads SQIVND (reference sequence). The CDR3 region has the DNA TGTGCCAGTAGTCGGGCGGGGCCCCTCGACTATGGCTACACCTTC. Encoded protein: CASSRAGPLDYGYTF.

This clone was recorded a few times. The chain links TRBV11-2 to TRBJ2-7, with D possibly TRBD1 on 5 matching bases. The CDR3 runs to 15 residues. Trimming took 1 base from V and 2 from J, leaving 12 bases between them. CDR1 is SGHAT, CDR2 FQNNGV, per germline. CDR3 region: CASSLGGSPTYEQYF. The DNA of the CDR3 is TGTGCCAGCAGCTTAGGGGGCTCACCAACCTACGAGCAGTACTTC.

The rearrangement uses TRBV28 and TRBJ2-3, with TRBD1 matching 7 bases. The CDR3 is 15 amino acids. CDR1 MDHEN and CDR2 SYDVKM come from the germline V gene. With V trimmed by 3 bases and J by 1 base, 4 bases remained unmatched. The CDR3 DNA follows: TGTGCCAGCAGTTTCAGACAGGGCCGCACAGATACGCAGTATTTT. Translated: CASSFRQGRTDTQYF.

CDR3 residues: CASSLDPGQGAQSGANVLTF. The CDR3 nucleotides are TGTGCCAGCAGCTTAGATCCGGGACAGGGGGCGCAGTCTGGGGCCAACGTCCTGACTTTC. V and J are TRBV11-2 and TRBJ2-6; the match to TRBD1 covers 12 bases. The germline V gene has CDR1 SGHAT and CDR2 FQNNGV. Trimming took 0 bases from V and 1 from J; bases not matched to a gene: 7. CDR3 size: 20 residues.